A selection of T cell receptor beta chains follows, all from one sample in a study of cytomegalovirus exposure and HLA in healthy donors. Assay: immunoSEQ multiplex PCR; the TCRdb copy retains only in-frame clones and omits some. The sample carries about 150,000 clones, roughly 74% recorded once. Input material: PBMCs. The receptors were sampled from a man younger than 35 in good health and CMV-seronegative. Each CDR3 is given with its conserved first and last residue. The D gene is left open where the match is weak. For some rows the clone size is stated as once, few or many, or as a class when expanded; others skip it.

D: NA; J: TRBJ1-5; V: TRBV6-1; size: NA; CDR3: CASSEDRVNQPQHF; DNA: TGTGCCAGCAGTGAAGACAGGGTCAATCAGCCCCAGCATTTT
D: NA; J: TRBJ2-1; V: TRBV29-1; size: NA; CDR3: CSVEEAAPYNEQFF; DNA: TGCAGCGTTGAAGAGGCGGCCCCCTACAATGAGCAGTTCTTC
D: NA; J: TRBJ1-1; V: TRBV10-3; size: NA; CDR3: CAIRGQMNTEAFF; DNA: TGTGCCATCAGAGGACAAATGAACACTGAAGCTTTCTTT
D: TRBD1; J: TRBJ2-4; V: TRBV2; size: NA; CDR3: CASSPGQGAHIQYF; DNA: TGTGCCAGCAGTCCGGGACAGGGGGCCCACATTCAGTACTTC
D: NA; J: TRBJ2-5; V: TRBV5-1; size: NA; CDR3: CASSLGVQETQYF; DNA: TGCGCCAGCAGCTTAGGGGTCCAAGAGACCCAGTACTTC
D: TRBD2; J: TRBJ2-3; V: TRBV4-3; size: NA; CDR3: CASSRSLAGGLISTDTQYF; DNA: TGCGCCAGCAGCCGTTCACTAGCGGGGGGCCTAATAAGCACAGATACGCAGTATTTT
D: NA; J: TRBJ1-1; V: TRBV10-3; size: NA; CDR3: CAISERGNTEAFF; DNA: TGTGCCATCAGTGAGAGGGGCAACACTGAAGCTTTCTTT
D: NA; J: TRBJ2-7; V: TRBV6-5; size: NA; CDR3: CASSYSLGGAGEQYF; DNA: TGTGCCAGCAGTTACTCCCTAGGGGGGGCGGGGGAGCAGTACTTC
D: TRBD1; J: TRBJ2-3; V: TRBV10-3; size: NA; CDR3: CAISDRDSVTDTQYF; DNA: TGTGCCATCAGTGACCGGGACAGTGTAACAGATACGCAGTATTTT
D: NA; J: TRBJ1-2; V: TRBV6-5; size: NA; CDR3: CASSSHRVGYTF; DNA: TGTGCCAGCAGTTCGCACAGGGTCGGCTACACCTTC
D: NA; J: TRBJ1-1; V: TRBV27; size: NA; CDR3: CASSLSSGYTEAFF; DNA: TGTGCCAGCAGTTTATCATCGGGGTACACTGAAGCTTTCTTT
D: NA; J: TRBJ2-2; V: TRBV28; size: NA; CDR3: CASTPMGAAQTGELFF; DNA: TGTGCCAGCACCCCCATGGGGGCCGCGCAGACCGGGGAGCTGTTTTTT
D: TRBD1; J: TRBJ1-1; V: TRBV6-1; size: once; CDR3: CASSGQGARDTEAFF; DNA: TGTGCCAGCAGTGGACAGGGGGCGCGTGACACTGAAGCTTTCTTT
D: TRBD1; J: TRBJ1-5; V: TRBV28; size: NA; CDR3: CASSLDRDQNNQPQHF; DNA: TGTGCCAGCAGCCTCGACAGGGATCAGAACAATCAGCCCCAGCATTTT
D: TRBD1; J: TRBJ1-2; V: TRBV9; size: NA; CDR3: CASSVSLETGEITNYGYTF; DNA: TGTGCCAGCAGCGTTTCTCTTGAGACAGGGGAAATTACTAACTATGGCTACACCTTC
D: TRBD1; J: TRBJ1-5; V: TRBV18; size: few; CDR3: CASSPGTGSNQPQHF; DNA: TGTGCCAGCTCACCAGGGACAGGGTCTAATCAGCCCCAGCATTTT
D: TRBD2; J: TRBJ2-3; V: TRBV27; size: NA; CDR3: CASSLSWGRVTDTQYF; DNA: TGTGCCAGCAGTTTATCTTGGGGGAGGGTCACAGATACGCAGTATTTT
D: NA; J: TRBJ1-5; V: TRBV7-2; size: NA; CDR3: CASSLAGSRSQHF; DNA: TGTGCCAGCAGCTTAGCGGGCAGTCGGTCCCAGCATTTT
D: NA; J: TRBJ1-1; V: TRBV5-6; size: once; CDR3: CASSFGRDMTEAFF; DNA: TGTGCCAGCAGCTTCGGACGGGACATGACTGAAGCTTTCTTT
D: NA; J: TRBJ2-1; V: TRBV15; size: NA; CDR3: CATRSYRLSDEQFF; DNA: TGTGCCACCAGATCTTATCGGCTCAGCGATGAGCAGTTCTTC
D: TRBD1; J: TRBJ2-1; V: TRBV27; size: NA; CDR3: CASSSIPGGRSYNEQFF; DNA: TGTGCCAGCAGTTCAATCCCAGGGGGCAGGTCCTACAATGAGCAGTTCTTC
D: TRBD1; J: TRBJ1-2; V: TRBV6-5; size: NA; CDR3: CASSRQGANYGYTF; DNA: TGTGCCAGCAGCAGACAGGGGGCTAACTATGGCTACACCTTC
D: TRBD2; J: TRBJ2-3; V: TRBV7-2; size: NA; CDR3: CASSLASGTSGIDTQYF; DNA: TGTGCCAGCAGCTTAGCTTCCGGGACTAGCGGGATAGATACGCAGTATTTT
D: TRBD2; J: TRBJ2-5; V: TRBV6-1; size: few; CDR3: CASSGWTSGQETQYF; DNA: TGTGCCAGCAGTGGGTGGACTAGCGGCCAAGAGACCCAGTACTTC
D: NA; J: TRBJ2-5; V: TRBV4-1; size: few; CDR3: CASSEFWGGQETQYF; DNA: TGCGCCAGCAGCGAGTTCTGGGGCGGCCAAGAGACCCAGTACTTC
D: NA; J: TRBJ2-1; V: TRBV10-3; size: NA; CDR3: CATVADSYNEQFF; DNA: TGTGCCACTGTAGCGGACTCCTACAATGAGCAGTTCTTC
D: NA; J: TRBJ1-2; V: TRBV6-5; size: NA; CDR3: CASSYPQGMGYGYTF; DNA: TGTGCCAGCAGTTACCCCCAGGGGATGGGTTATGGCTACACCTTC
D: TRBD1; J: TRBJ1-3; V: TRBV30; size: few; CDR3: CAGDSSGNTIYF; DNA: TGTGCCGGGGACAGCTCTGGAAACACCATATATTTT
D: TRBD2; J: TRBJ2-7; V: TRBV5-6; size: NA; CDR3: CASSLLGTTIHEQYF; DNA: TGTGCCAGCAGCTTGCTTGGGACTACAATCCACGAGCAGTACTTC
D: TRBD1; J: TRBJ1-1; V: TRBV27; size: NA; CDR3: CASSYRGAGTEAFF; DNA: TGTGCCAGCAGCTACAGGGGGGCAGGCACTGAAGCTTTCTTT
D: TRBD1; J: TRBJ2-5; V: TRBV2; size: NA; CDR3: CASRTGTGETQYF; DNA: TGTGCCAGTCGGACAGGGACAGGAGAGACCCAGTACTTC
D: NA; J: TRBJ1-1; V: TRBV5-1; size: NA; CDR3: CASSSGVGGTEAFF; DNA: TGCGCCAGCAGCTCGGGGGTCGGGGGCACTGAAGCTTTCTTT
D: TRBD1; J: TRBJ2-7; V: TRBV5-1; size: NA; CDR3: CASSQGQGGYEQYF; DNA: TGCGCCAGCAGCCAGGGACAGGGGGGCTACGAGCAGTACTTC
D: TRBD1; J: TRBJ1-4; V: TRBV7-9; size: NA; CDR3: CSSSSPGTGGDVSEKLFF; DNA: TGTTCCAGCAGCTCCCCCGGGACAGGGGGAGACGTGAGTGAAAAACTGTTTTTT
D: NA; J: TRBJ2-5; V: TRBV11-2; size: NA; CDR3: CASSELLQETQYF; DNA: TGTGCCAGCAGCGAGCTCCTCCAAGAGACCCAGTACTTC
D: NA; J: TRBJ2-3; V: TRBV5-1; size: NA; CDR3: CASSLDSTSTDTQYF; DNA: TGCGCCAGCAGCTTGGACTCGACTAGCACAGATACGCAGTATTTT
D: NA; J: TRBJ1-5; V: TRBV7-8; size: NA; CDR3: CASSHSGGSNQPQHF; DNA: TGTGCCAGCAGCCACTCGGGGGGCAGCAATCAGCCCCAGCATTTT
D: NA; J: TRBJ1-1; V: TRBV4-1; size: NA; CDR3: CASSPFFGGNTEAFF; DNA: TGCGCCAGCAGCCCGTTCTTTGGAGGAAACACTGAAGCTTTCTTT
D: NA; J: TRBJ2-5; V: TRBV28; size: NA; CDR3: CASSYSPRSSEETQYF; DNA: TGTGCCAGCAGTTACTCCCCGAGGTCCAGTGAAGAGACCCAGTACTTC
D: NA; J: TRBJ1-2; V: TRBV27; size: NA; CDR3: CASSLGGGDGYTF; DNA: TGTGCCAGCAGTTTAGGTGGAGGGGATGGCTACACCTTC
D: NA; J: TRBJ1-2; V: TRBV19; size: NA; CDR3: CASSIGSGRGSYGYTF; DNA: TGTGCCAGTAGTATTGGTTCTGGTAGGGGTTCCTATGGCTACACCTTC
D: NA; J: TRBJ2-2; V: TRBV7-7; size: NA; CDR3: CASSLGWGRDTGELFF; DNA: TGTGCCAGCAGCTTAGGCTGGGGGCGGGACACCGGGGAGCTGTTTTTT
D: TRBD1; J: TRBJ1-6; V: TRBV19; size: NA; CDR3: CASSIRDRGNSPLHF; DNA: TGTGCCAGTAGTATTCGGGACAGGGGGAATTCACCCCTCCACTTT
D: TRBD2; J: TRBJ2-5; V: TRBV2; size: NA; CDR3: CASTAGGGETQYF; DNA: TGTGCCAGCACAGCGGGGGGAGGGGAGACCCAGTACTTC
D: NA; J: TRBJ2-1; V: TRBV4-2; size: NA; CDR3: CASSQGGLGYNEQFF; DNA: TGTGCCAGCAGCCAAGGTGGGCTTGGCTACAATGAGCAGTTCTTC
D: TRBD1; J: TRBJ2-3; V: TRBV19; size: NA; CDR3: CASSLSGQGGTDTQYF; DNA: TGTGCCAGTAGTCTCTCCGGACAGGGTGGCACAGATACGCAGTATTTT
D: TRBD1; J: TRBJ2-7; V: TRBV2; size: NA; CDR3: CASSGGPDRYPPYEQYF; DNA: TGTGCCAGCAGTGGGGGGCCGGACAGGTACCCGCCCTACGAGCAGTACTTC
D: TRBD2; J: TRBJ2-3; V: TRBV28; size: NA; CDR3: CASSRRGGASDTQYF; DNA: TGTGCCAGCTCCAGACGCGGGGGGGCATCGGATACGCAGTATTTT
D: TRBD1; J: TRBJ2-3; V: TRBV5-1; size: few; CDR3: CASSEGQGRDTQYF; DNA: TGCGCCAGCAGCGAAGGACAGGGAAGAGATACGCAGTATTTT
D: NA; J: TRBJ1-5; V: TRBV6-6; size: NA; CDR3: CASRSRRISIQPQHF; DNA: TGTGCCAGCAGATCCCGGAGGATCTCGATTCAGCCCCAGCATTTT
D: NA; J: TRBJ2-1; V: TRBV18; size: NA; CDR3: CASSPRDSGFNEQFF; DNA: TGTGCCAGCTCACCGCGTGACTCTGGGTTCAATGAGCAGTTCTTC